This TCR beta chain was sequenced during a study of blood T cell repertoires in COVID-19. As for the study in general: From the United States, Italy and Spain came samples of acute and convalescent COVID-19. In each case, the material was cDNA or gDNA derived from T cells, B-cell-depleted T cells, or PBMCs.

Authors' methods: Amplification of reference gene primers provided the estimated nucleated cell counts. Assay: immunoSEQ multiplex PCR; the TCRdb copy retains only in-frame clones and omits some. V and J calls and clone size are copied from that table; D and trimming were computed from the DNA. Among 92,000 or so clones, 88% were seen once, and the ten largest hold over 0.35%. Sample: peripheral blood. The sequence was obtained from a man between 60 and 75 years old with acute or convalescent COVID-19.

The CDR3 loop is CASSRDRVTDTQYF. The CDR3 DNA reads TGTGCCAGCAGCCGTGACAGGGTCACAGATACGCAGTATTTT. The chain couples TRBV11-2 to TRBJ2-3, with TRBD1 identical over 7 bases. CDR1 is SGHAT and CDR2 is FQNNGV in the germline V gene. The CDR3 is 14 amino acids. Trimming removed 5 bases from V and 2 bases from J; junction bases left unmatched: 4.